The 20 T cell receptor beta chains below were found in one sample sequenced in a study of tumor-infiltrating lymphocytes in primary liver carcinoma. Synthesis of TCR beta cDNA was carried out from 500 ng total RNA with a constant-region primer. Amplification in three nested multiplex PCR rounds with slightly modified ARM-PCR gave rise to TCR beta libraries. With TRBV1-TRBV30 forward primers and a C-beta reverse primer, the first two PCR rounds were run for around 10 cycles each. TCRdb ran MiXCR on the multiplex PCR reads and lists one entry per CDR3 protein. The sample carries 330,000 or so distinct CDR3 sequences, 65% recorded once. Both blood RNA, taken from unsorted whole blood, and germline DNA were extracted. The sequencing sample was made of peripheral blood. The receptor set was obtained from a man aged 35 to 55 with primary liver carcinoma and hepatitis B virus infection.

This rearrangement joins TRBV5-1 to TRBJ2-7; possible D gene TRBD2, 7 bases. There are 16 residues in the CDR3. Between the trimmed V and J ends, which lost 3 bases and 0 bases, there was a span of 16 bases. The germline V gene encodes CDR1 SGHRS and CDR2 YFSETQ. The CDR3 DNA reads as TGCGCCAGCAGCTGGGGAGCGGGGACACCCTCCTACGAGCAGTACTTC. The encoded protein is CASSWGAGTPSYEQYF. Combining the CDR3 with reference TRBV5-1 and TRBJ2-7 gives the whole variable domain KAGVTQTPRYLIKTRGQQVTLSCSPISGHRSVSWYQQTPGQGLQFLFEYFSETQRNKGNFPGRFSGRQFSNSRSEMNVSTLELGDSALYLCASSWGAGTPSYEQYFGPGTRLTVT.

The chain combines TRBV7-2 with TRBJ2-7, with TRBD2 identical over 10 bases. Per the germline V gene, CDR1 is SGHTA and CDR2 is FQGNSA. With 10 bases clipped from V and 0 bases from J, the junction kept 9 bases outside the gene matches. This CDR3 contains 15 residues. CDR3 in DNA: TGTGCCACCTCTAGTAGCGGGGGGAGCTCCTACGAGCAGTACTTC. Encoded protein: CATSSSGGSSYEQYF.

The chain recombines TRBV18 with TRBJ1-1; 8 nucleotides match TRBD1. After removal of 0 bases from V and 5 bases from J, the junction contained 5 bases not matched to a gene. The CDR3 has 15 residues. In germline, CDR1 is KGHSH, CDR2 LQKENI. The CDR3 loop is CASSPPATGGTEAFF. CDR3 nucleotides: TGTGCCAGCTCACCACCGGCTACAGGGGGTACTGAAGCTTTCTTT. Using reference TRBV18 and TRBJ1-1 for the parts outside the CDR3, the full variable domain is NAGVMQNPRHLVRRRGQEARLRCSPMKGHSHVYWYRQLPEEGLKFMVYLQKENIIDESGMPKERFSAEFPKEGPSILRIQQVVRGDSAAYFCASSPPATGGTEAFFGQGTRLTVV.

V is TRBV5-6 and J is TRBJ2-2; perhaps TRBD1 as D (6 bases). Looked up from germline, CDR1 is SGHDT and CDR2 is YYEEEE. The V end lost 3 bases, the J end lost 0 bases, and 12 bases lay between the germline ends. CDR3 length: 16 residues. DNA for the CDR3: TGTGCCAGCAGCTCGGTCGACAGGACGAACACCGGGGAGCTGTTTTTT. It translates to CASSSVDRTNTGELFF.

As concerns this clonotype: A read error may be the cause here, since a much bigger clone is one base away. The chain joins TRBV4-1 to TRBJ2-7, with unresolved D. The CDR3 extends over 14 amino acids. Trimming took off 4 bases at V and 0 bases at J, with 10 bases between the two ends. The germline V gene has CDR1 MGHRA and CDR2 YSYEKL. DNA for the CDR3: TGCGCCAGCAGCCGAAACGGTATCTCCTACGAGCAGTACTTC. Translated, it gives CASSRNGISYEQYF.

About this clonotype itself: This could be a read error, since a much larger clone is one nucleotide away. This chain links TRBV4-2 with TRBJ2-2; TRBD1 is a possible D gene (5 bases). The CDR3 consists of 16 residues. Germline V gives CDR1 LGHNA, CDR2 YNFKEQ. CDR3 residues: CACSQDSKGYTGELFF. The DNA of the CDR3 is TGTGCCTGCAGCCAAGACTCCAAGGGGTACACCGGGGAGCTGTTTTTT.

In the case of this clonotype: Likely a read error: the CDR3 ends without its conserved phenylalanine or tryptophan. No DNA is shown, since the ends of the CDR3 on it are uncertain; the CDR3 is the one TCRdb lists. The chain combines TRBV11-3 with TRBJ2-2. The CDR3 is 13 residues long, counting both termini. Germline assignment: CDR1 SGHNT and CDR2 YENEEA. The CDR3 spells CASSLIGTGELFY.

With regard to this clonotype: This CDR3 is missing its conserved last phenylalanine or tryptophan, likely due to a read error. The chain links TRBV5-1 to TRBJ1-6; unclear D gene. This CDR3 region has 14 residues. Germline lookup yields CDR1 SGHRS and CDR2 YFSETQ. V lost 2 bases to trimming and J lost 8 bases, with 11 bases between them. Here the CDR3 DNA reads TGCGCCAGCAGCTTTGGATTCCAAGATTCACCCCTCCACTAT. Translated: CASSFGFQDSPLHY.

This clonotype was observed a few times. The chain uses TRBV6-5 and TRBJ2-7, with no clear D. The ends were cut back, 6 bases at V and 4 bases at J, with 31 bases in the middle. CDR3 length equals 19 residues. Germline CDR1 reads MNHEY; CDR2 reads SVGAGI. Here the CDR3 DNA reads TGTGCCAGCAGGTATAAAAGGCCCCAACTGATGGAACTTCTTTACGAGCAGTACTTC. Translated: CASRYKRPQLMELLYEQYF.

This clonotype showed up just once. Germline and junction disagree at one end, which may indicate a read error. CDR3 sequence reads: CASSLGTSAKDGTKYF. The CDR3, as DNA: TGTGCCAGCAGCCTCGGGACTAGCGCCAAAGATGGGACCAAGTACTTC. This sequence joins TRBV13 and TRBJ2-5, with 10 bases matching TRBD2. The germline V gene has CDR1 PRHDT and CDR2 FYEKMQ (reference sequence). This CDR3 region has 16 residues. Full variable domain (rest looked up from reference TRBV13 and TRBJ2-5): AAGVIQSPRHLIKEKRETATLKCYPIPRHDTVYWYQQGPGQDPQFLISFYEKMQSDKGSIPDRFSAQQFSDYHSELNMSSLELGDSALYFCASSLGTSAKDGTKYFGPGTRLLVL.

This clonotype was seen a handful of times. The chain joins TRBV4-1 to TRBJ1-5; no clear D gene. The germline V gene encodes CDR1 MGHRA and CDR2 YSYEKL. V lost 0 bases and J 7 bases, leaving 10 bases between the germline ends. The CDR3 has 14 amino acids. The CDR3 is CASSQDPIGQPQHF. The DNA of the CDR3 is TGCGCCAGCAGCCAAGATCCCATTGGACAGCCCCAGCATTTT.

The chain couples TRBV5-1 to TRBJ2-7; D not resolved. CDR3 length equals 14 residues. Trimming pared 6 bases from V and 3 bases from J, leaving 16 bases between. From germline, CDR1 is SGHRS and CDR2 YFSETQ. The CDR3 DNA reads as TGCGCCAGCATCGTAGGTGGTCACTACTACGAGCAGTACTTC. It yields the protein CASIVGGHYYEQYF.

Of note for this clonotype: This may be a read error: a much more frequent sequence differs by one nucleotide. The CDR3 spells CAISGSLNCGYTF. The CDR3 nucleotides are TGTGCCATCAGTGGTAGCCTTAACTGTGGCTACACCTTC. The chain uses TRBV10-3 and TRBJ1-2; D is unclear. Germline V gene sequence: CDR1 ENHRY, CDR2 SYGVKD. There are 13 residues in the CDR3.

Ten or more counts support this clonotype. This rearrangement joins TRBV14 to TRBJ2-5; 8 bases match TRBD2. J was trimmed by 4 bases and V by 2 bases; bases with no gene match: 12. CDR1 and CDR2 from the germline V gene are SGHDN and FVKESK. The CDR3 is 17 residues long. The CDR3 coding sequence is TGTGCCAGCAGCCAACGATTGACAGGACTAGCATCAGAGACCCAGTACTTC. Translating it yields CASSQRLTGLASETQYF. Combining the CDR3 with reference TRBV14 and TRBJ2-5 gives the whole variable domain EAGVTQFPSHSVIEKGQTVTLRCDPISGHDNLYWYRRVMGKEIKFLLHFVKESKQDESGMPNNRFLAERTGGTYSTLKVQPAELEDSGVYFCASSQRLTGLASETQYFGPGTRLLVL.

As regards this clonotype: At one end the junction does not follow the germline gene, possibly because of a read error. V and J are TRBV4-1 and TRBJ2-5; 11 bases align to TRBD1. This CDR3 contains 15 residues. Germline CDR1 reads MGHRA; CDR2 reads YSYEKL. CDR3 nucleotide sequence: TGCGCCAGCAGCCTGGGGACAGGGGGGGTAGAGACTCAGTACTTC. It specifies CASSLGTGGVETQYF.

Worth noting for this clonotype: This may arise from a read error, as a much more abundant clone is one base away. The CDR3 region is CGSSQDPSGPYNEQFF. The CDR3 nucleotides are TGCGGCAGCAGCCAAGATCCGAGCGGCCCCTACAATGAGCAGTTCTTC. The chain links TRBV4-1 to TRBJ2-1; TRBD2 is a possible D gene (5 bases). The CDR3 length is 16 residues. Germline CDR1 and CDR2: MGHRA and YSYEKL.

This chain uses TRBV5-1 with TRBJ1-5; the D is unclear. Germline V gene sequence: CDR1 SGHRS, CDR2 YFSETQ. This CDR3 comprises 14 residues. V lost 0 bases and J 6 bases, leaving 10 bases between the germline ends. In DNA form, the CDR3 reads TGCGCCAGCAGCTTGGAGGCTCGCGGTCAGCCCCAGCATTTT. Translating it yields CASSLEARGQPQHF.

About this clonotype: The junction does not match germline at one end; this may be a read error. The J gene is TRBJ2-1, the V gene TRBV6-1; D is uncertain. CDR1 is MNHNS and CDR2 is SASEGT in the germline V gene. The length of the CDR3 is 11 residues. CDR3 sequence reads: CASSPCNEQLF. CDR3 DNA: TGTGCCAGCAGTCCTTGCAATGAGCAGCTCTTC.

This clonotype is a singleton in its sample. At one end, the junction sequence differs from germline, possibly due to a read error. J is TRBJ2-7 and V is TRBV7-9, with unresolved D. This CDR3 region has 11 residues. The germline V gene encodes CDR1 SEHNR and CDR2 FQNEAQ (reference sequence). Here the CDR3 reads CVSSLLYEQYF. The CDR3 coding sequence is TGTGTCAGCAGCTTACTATACGAGCAGTACTTC.

Points on this clonotype: An end of the junction does not agree with germline; a read error may underlie this. This sequence joins TRBV29-1 and TRBJ2-2; 12 bases map to TRBD2. Germline V gene sequence: CDR1 SQVTM, CDR2 ANQGSEA. CDR3 length: 17 residues. This CDR3 reads CSAAGLAGGPNTRELFF. The CDR3 DNA is TGCAGCGCTGCGGGACTAGCGGGTGGGCCTAACACCCGGGAGCTGTTTTTT.